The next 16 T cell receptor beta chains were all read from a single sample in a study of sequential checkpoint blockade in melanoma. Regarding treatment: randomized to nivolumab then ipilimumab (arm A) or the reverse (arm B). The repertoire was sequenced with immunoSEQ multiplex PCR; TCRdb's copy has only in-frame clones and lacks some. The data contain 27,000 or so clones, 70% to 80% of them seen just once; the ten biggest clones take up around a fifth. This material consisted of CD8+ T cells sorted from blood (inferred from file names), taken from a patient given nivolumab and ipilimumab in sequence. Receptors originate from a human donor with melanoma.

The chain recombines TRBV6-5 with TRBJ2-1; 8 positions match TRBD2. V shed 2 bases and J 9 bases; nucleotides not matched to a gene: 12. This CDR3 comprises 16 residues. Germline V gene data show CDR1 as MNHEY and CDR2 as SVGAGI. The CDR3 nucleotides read TGTGCCAGCAGTTACAGTAGCGGGGAGGTTGTGGGTGAGCAGTTCTTC. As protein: CASSYSSGEVVGEQFF.

CDR3 bases: TGCGCCAGCAGCCCTAACACCGGGGAGCTGTTTTTT. Translated: CASSPNTGELFF. V gene TRBV4-1 combines with J gene TRBJ2-2, with D hard to call. CDR1 is MGHRA and CDR2 is YSYEKL in the germline V gene. CDR3 length: 12 amino acids. The ends were cut back, 4 bases at V and 2 bases at J, with 2 bases in the middle.

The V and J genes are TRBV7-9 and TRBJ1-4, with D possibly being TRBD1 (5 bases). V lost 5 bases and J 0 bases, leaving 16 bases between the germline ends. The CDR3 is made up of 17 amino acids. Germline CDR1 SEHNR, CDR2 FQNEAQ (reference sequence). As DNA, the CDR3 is TGTGCCAGCAGCCCACGCGACAGAGGAACAACTAATGAAAAACTGTTTTTT. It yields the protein CASSPRDRGTTNEKLFF. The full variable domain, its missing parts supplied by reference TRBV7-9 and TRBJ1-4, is DTGVSQNPRHKITKRGQNVTFRCDPISEHNRLYWYRQTLGQGPEFLTYFQNEAQLEKSRLLSDRFSAERPKGSFSTLEIQRTEQGDSAMYLCASSPRDRGTTNEKLFFGSGTQLSVL.

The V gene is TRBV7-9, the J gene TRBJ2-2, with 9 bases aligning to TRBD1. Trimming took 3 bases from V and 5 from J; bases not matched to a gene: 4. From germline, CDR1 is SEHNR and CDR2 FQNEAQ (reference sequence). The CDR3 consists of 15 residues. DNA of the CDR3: TGTGCCAGCAGCTTCGTACAGGGGGCAACCGGGGAGCTGTTTTTT. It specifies CASSFVQGATGELFF.

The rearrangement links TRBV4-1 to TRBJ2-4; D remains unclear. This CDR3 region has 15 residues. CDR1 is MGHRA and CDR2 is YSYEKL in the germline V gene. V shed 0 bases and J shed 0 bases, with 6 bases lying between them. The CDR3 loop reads CASSQEARAKNIQYF. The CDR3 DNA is TGCGCCAGCAGCCAAGAGGCACGAGCCAAAAACATTCAGTACTTC.

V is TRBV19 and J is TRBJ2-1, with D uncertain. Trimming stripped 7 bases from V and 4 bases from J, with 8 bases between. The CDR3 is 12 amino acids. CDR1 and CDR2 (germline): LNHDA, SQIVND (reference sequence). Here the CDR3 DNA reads TGTGCCAGTATTGGCGGTTACAATGAGCAGTTCTTC. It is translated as CASIGGYNEQFF.

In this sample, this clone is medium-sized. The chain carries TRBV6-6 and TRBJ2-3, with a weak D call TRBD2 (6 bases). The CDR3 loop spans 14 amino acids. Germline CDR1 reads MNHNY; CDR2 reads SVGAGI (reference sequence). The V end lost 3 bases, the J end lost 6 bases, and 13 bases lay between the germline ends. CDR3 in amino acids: CASSYGTLGDTQYF. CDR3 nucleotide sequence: TGTGCCAGCAGTTATGGGACTCTAGGGGATACGCAGTATTTT.

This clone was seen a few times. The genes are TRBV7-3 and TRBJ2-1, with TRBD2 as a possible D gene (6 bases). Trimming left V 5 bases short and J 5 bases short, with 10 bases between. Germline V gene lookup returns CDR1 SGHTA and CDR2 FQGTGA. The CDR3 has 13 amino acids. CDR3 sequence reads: CASSASSDNEQFF. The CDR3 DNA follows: TGTGCCAGCAGCGCTTCTAGCGACAATGAGCAGTTCTTC.

CDR3 nucleotides: TGTGCCAGCAGTCCCCGGACAGGGGGCAATCAGCCCCAGCATTTT. Translating it yields CASSPRTGGNQPQHF. The chain uses TRBV28 and TRBJ1-5; TRBD1 aligns across 9 bases. Per the germline V gene, CDR1 is MDHEN and CDR2 is SYDVKM. V dropped 5 bases and J dropped 2; count of bases not matched to a gene: 4. The CDR3 covers 15 residues.

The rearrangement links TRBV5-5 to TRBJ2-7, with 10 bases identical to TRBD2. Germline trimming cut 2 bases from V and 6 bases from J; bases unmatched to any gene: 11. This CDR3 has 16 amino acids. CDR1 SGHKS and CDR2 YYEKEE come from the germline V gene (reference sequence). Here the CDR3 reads CASSFLAGENGVEQYF. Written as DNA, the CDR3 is TGTGCCAGCAGCTTTCTAGCGGGAGAGAATGGGGTCGAGCAGTACTTC.

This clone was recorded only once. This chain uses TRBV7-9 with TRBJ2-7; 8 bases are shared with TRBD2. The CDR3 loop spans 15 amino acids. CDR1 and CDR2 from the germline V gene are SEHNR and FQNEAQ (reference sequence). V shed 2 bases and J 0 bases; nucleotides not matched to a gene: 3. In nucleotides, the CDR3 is TGTGCCAGCAGCTTAAAAGCGGGGGACTCCTACGAGCAGTACTTC. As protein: CASSLKAGDSYEQYF.

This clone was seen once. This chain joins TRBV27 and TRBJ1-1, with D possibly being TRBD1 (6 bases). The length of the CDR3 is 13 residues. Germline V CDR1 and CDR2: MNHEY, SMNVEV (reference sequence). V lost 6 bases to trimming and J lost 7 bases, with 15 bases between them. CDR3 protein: CASRLGAGNEAFF. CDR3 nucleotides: TGTGCCAGCAGGCTGGGGGCAGGGAATGAAGCTTTCTTT.

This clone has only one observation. CDR3 nucleotides: TGCAGCGTTGATATCCAGGGGCACACCGGGGAGCTGTTTTTT. Translating gives CSVDIQGHTGELFF. V is TRBV29-1 and J is TRBJ2-2, with D tentatively TRBD1 (6 bases). There are 14 residues in the CDR3. V shed 3 bases and J shed 3 bases, with 11 bases lying between them. Looked up from germline, CDR1 is SQVTM and CDR2 is ANQGSEA.

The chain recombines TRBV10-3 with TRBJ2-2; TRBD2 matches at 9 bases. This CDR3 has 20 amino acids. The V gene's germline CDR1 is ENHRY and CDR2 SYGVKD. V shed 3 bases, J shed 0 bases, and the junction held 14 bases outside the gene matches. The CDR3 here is CAISDPSGVAGVSNTGELFF. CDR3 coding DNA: TGTGCCATCAGTGACCCCTCGGGAGTAGCGGGGGTCTCGAACACCGGGGAGCTGTTTTTT.

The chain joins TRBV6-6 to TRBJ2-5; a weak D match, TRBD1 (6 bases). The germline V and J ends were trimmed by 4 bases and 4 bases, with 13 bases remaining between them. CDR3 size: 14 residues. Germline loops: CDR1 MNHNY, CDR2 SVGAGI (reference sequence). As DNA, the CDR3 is TGTGCCAGCAGTTTCTACAGGGCAACAGAGACCCAGTACTTC. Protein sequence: CASSFYRATETQYF.

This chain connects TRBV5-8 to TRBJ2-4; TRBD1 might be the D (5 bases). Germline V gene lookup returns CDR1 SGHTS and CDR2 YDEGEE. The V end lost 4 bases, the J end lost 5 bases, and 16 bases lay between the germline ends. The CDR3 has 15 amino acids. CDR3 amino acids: CASSLAVGRENIQYF. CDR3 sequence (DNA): TGTGCCAGCAGCCTGGCGGTGGGGCGCGAAAACATTCAGTACTTC.